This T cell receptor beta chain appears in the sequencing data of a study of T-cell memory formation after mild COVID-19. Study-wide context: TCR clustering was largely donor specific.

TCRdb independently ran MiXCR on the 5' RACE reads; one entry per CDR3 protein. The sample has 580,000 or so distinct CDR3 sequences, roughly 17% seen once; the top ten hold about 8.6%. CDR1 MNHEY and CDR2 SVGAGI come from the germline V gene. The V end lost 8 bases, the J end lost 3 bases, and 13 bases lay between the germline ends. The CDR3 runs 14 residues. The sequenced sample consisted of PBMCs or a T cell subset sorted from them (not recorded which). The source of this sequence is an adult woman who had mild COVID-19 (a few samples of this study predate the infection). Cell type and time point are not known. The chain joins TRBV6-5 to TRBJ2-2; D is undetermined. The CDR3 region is CASEPGPDTGELFF. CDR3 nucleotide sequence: TGTGCCAGCGAACCGGGTCCAGACACCGGGGAGCTGTTTTTT.